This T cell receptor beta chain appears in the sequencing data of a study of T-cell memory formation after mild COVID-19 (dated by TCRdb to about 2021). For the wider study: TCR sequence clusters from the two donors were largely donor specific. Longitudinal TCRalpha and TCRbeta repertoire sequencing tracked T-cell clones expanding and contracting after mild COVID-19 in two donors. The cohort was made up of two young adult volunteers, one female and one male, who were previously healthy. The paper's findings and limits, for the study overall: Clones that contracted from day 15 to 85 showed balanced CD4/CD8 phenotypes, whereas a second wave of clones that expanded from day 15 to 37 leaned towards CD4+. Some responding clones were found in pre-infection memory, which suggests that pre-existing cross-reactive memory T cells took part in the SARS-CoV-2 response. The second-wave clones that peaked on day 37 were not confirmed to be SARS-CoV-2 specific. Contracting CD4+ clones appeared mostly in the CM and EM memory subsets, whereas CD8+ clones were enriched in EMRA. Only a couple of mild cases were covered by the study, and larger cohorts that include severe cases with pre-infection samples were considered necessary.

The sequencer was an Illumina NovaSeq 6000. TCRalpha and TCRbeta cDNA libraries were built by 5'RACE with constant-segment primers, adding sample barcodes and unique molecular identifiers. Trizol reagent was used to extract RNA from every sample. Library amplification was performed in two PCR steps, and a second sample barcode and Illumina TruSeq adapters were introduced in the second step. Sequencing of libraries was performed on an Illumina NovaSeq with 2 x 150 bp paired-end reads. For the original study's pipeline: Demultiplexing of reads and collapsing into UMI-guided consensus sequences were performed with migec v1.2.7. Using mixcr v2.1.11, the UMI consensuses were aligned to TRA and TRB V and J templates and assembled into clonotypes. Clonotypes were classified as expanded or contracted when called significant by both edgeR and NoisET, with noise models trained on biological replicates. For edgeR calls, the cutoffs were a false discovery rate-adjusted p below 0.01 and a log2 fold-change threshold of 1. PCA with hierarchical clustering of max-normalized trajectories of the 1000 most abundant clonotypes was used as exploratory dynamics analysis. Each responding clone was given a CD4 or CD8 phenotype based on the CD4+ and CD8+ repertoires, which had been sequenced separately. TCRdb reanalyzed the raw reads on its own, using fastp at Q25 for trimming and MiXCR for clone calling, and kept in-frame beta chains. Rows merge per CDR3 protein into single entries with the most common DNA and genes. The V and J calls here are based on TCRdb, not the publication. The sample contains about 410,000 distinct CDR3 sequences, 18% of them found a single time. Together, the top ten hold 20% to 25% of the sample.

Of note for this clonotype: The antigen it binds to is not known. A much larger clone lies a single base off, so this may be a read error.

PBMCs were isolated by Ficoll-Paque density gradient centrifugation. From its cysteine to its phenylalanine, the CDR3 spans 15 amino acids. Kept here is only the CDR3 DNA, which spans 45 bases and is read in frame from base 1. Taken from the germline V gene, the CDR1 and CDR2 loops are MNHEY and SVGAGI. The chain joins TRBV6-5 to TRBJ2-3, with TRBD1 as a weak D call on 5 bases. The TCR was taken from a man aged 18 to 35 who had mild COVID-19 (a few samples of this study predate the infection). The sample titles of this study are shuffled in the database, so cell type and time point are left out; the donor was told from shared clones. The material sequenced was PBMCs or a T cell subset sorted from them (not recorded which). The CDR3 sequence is CASSAWQEGADTKYF. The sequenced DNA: TGTGCCAGCAGTGCTTGGCAGGAAGGGGCAGATACGAAGTATTTT.